The text below deals with one T cell receptor (beta chain). The source of the sample is a study of metastatic and nonmetastatic thyroid tumors. Before thyroid surgery, none of the patients had received any treatment. MiXCR was used by TCRdb to re-call the PCR reads. Among about 47,000 clones listed, around a quarter were seen once. CDR1 and CDR2 (germline): SGDLS, YYNGEE. This CDR3 is built from 13 residues. J gave up 6 bases and V 4 bases, and 3 bases lay outside the gene matches. Sequencing was performed on blood. The V gene is TRBV9, the J gene TRBJ1-2; 10 nucleotides line up with TRBD1. This TCR came from a male donor with papillary thyroid cancer or a benign thyroid nodule (not recorded which). Some clones in this sample may be carry-over from other donors' samples. CDR3 region: CASSPGTGDGYTF. Written as DNA, the CDR3 is TGTGCCAGCAGCCCGGGGACAGGGGATGGCTACACCTTC. Full variable domain (missing parts from reference TRBV9 and TRBJ1-2): DSGVTQTPKHLITATGQRVTLRCSPRSGDLSVYWYQQSLDQGLQFLIQYYNGEERAKGNILERFSAQQFPDLHSELNLSSLELGDSALYFCASSPGTGDGYTFGSGTRLTVV.